This T cell receptor (beta chain) was retrieved from a study of CD8+ T cells in alopecia areata. Background on the study: Treated individuals took tofacitinib by mouth, 5 to 10 mg twice daily. Study-wide points: Mice showed clearer TCR sharing than patients did, a gap that was possibly HLA-related. Elevated clonality characterized lesional scalp relative to normal scalp, particularly in alopecia totalis/universalis.

Germline CDR1 is MNHEY and CDR2 is SMNVEV (reference sequence). CDR3 length equals 15 residues. Deletions cut 3 bases from V and 6 bases from J, with 17 bases between. Comment on this clone: Its antigen is unknown.

Reverse transcribed after extraction, RNA yielded cDNA as the sequencing template. Measured with immunoSEQ multiplex PCR; TCRdb has only the in-frame clones, and not every one. This table holds around 160,000 clones, 80% to 90% found once. Punch biopsies of lesional scalp, plus peripheral blood, were taken from alopecia areata patients. V usage is TRBV27 and J usage is TRBJ1-1, with D uncertain. This sequence originates from a human donor with alopecia areata. Sequencing was performed on CD8+ T cells sorted from blood, taken at week 0. The CDR3 sequence is CASSFSAGLEAEAFF. CDR3 in DNA: TGTGCCAGCAGTTTTTCAGCGGGCCTTGAGGCTGAAGCTTTCTTT.